This TCR beta chain was observed in a study of neurological immune-mediated disorders. This clonotype was seen at least ten times. Its matching antigen is unknown. The CDR3 runs 15 residues. The junction had 6 bases not matched to a gene; V was cut back by 3 bases and J by 7 bases. Germline V gives CDR1 SGHTA, CDR2 FQGNSA. Time point here: longitudinal time-point 2. Healthy control participants comprised blood bank volunteers in Maryland, USA. The starting material, 2 million PBMCs stored at -80 C, gave rise to the unsorted libraries. General study findings and limits: The absence of shared CDR3 amino acid sequences among expanded clones across subjects suggests private repertoires in all groups.

The yield of each sequencing run was over 160 million TCR-beta sequences from 15-18 subjects. TCRdb reanalysed the 5' RACE reads using MiXCR and keeps one entry per CDR3 protein. The sample holds roughly 60,000 distinct CDR3 sequences, less than 10% seen once. Sequencing was done on a sample of PBMCs. The V gene is TRBV7-2, the J gene TRBJ2-2; TRBD2 aligns across 9 bases. This clonotype was sampled from a man aged 25 to 40 in good health. The CDR3 is CASSFLAGSGGELFF. CDR3 bases: TGTGCCAGCAGCTTTCTAGCGGGATCGGGCGGGGAGCTGTTTTTT. The full variable domain, its missing parts supplied by reference TRBV7-2 and TRBJ2-2, is GAGVSQSPSNKVTEKGKDVELRCDPISGHTALYWYRQSLGQGLEFLIYFQGNSAPDKSGLPSDRFSAERTGGSVSTLTIQRTQQEDSAVYLCASSFLAGSGGELFFGEGSRLTVL.